These 4 T cell receptor beta chains were all obtained from the same sample, sequenced in a study of vaccination and CD4 T cells after COVID-19. The antigens these receptors bind are not known. With the Oncomine TCR Beta short-read assay, DNA from cultured CD4+ T cells was sequenced. TCRdb called the PCR reads again in MiXCR, with one record for every CDR3 protein. The sample carries about 18,000 distinct CDR3 sequences, about 39% recorded once. The treatment: roughly 10-day PBMC culture with coronavirus spike peptide pools or control peptides (ViraFEST assay). The sample consisted of CD4+ T cells from blood, cultured in vitro, taken after SARS-CoV-2 vaccination. Receptor source: a human donor who had recovered from COVID-19.

The V call is TRBV7-3, the J call TRBJ1-6; 8 bases fit TRBD1. V lost 5 bases, J lost 9 bases, and 9 bases stayed unmatched. Germline CDR1 SGHTA, CDR2 FQGTGA. This CDR3 region has 15 residues. For the CDR3, the DNA is TGTGCCAGCAGCGCCACTTCAGGGGGCAGTTCACCCCTCCACTTT. Amino acids: CASSATSGGSSPLHF.

The genes are TRBV7-2 and TRBJ2-1, with TRBD2 identical over 8 bases. CDR3 length equals 15 residues. The germline gives CDR1 SGHTA, CDR2 FQGNSA. The junction had 12 bases not matched to a gene; V was cut back by 5 bases and J by 9 bases. The CDR3 loop is CASSLVAGRPGEQFF. DNA for the CDR3: TGTGCCAGCAGCCTAGTAGCGGGACGGCCCGGTGAGCAGTTCTTC.

This rearrangement joins TRBV7-6 to TRBJ2-5, with unresolved D. In germline, CDR1 is SGHVS, CDR2 FNYEAQ. This CDR3 has 15 amino acids. V dropped 1 base and J dropped 1 base, with 10 bases sitting between them. CDR3: CASSLVLGSQETQYF. CDR3 nucleotide sequence: TGTGCCAGCAGCTTAGTTTTAGGTTCCCAAGAGACCCAGTACTTC.

The chain has TRBV6-1 and TRBJ1-2; D gene uncertain. The germline gives CDR1 MNHNS, CDR2 SASEGT. V was trimmed by 7 bases and J by 8 bases, leaving 17 bases between them. This CDR3 comprises 13 residues. CDR3 residues: CASISPGGSGYTF. CDR3 bases: TGTGCCAGCATTAGCCCGGGAGGGTCCGGCTACACCTTC.